This TCR beta chain stems from a study of T-cell memory formation after mild COVID-19 (dated by TCRdb to about 2021). Study-wide context: TCR sequence clusters from the two donors were largely donor specific. In two donors, T-cell clones that expanded and contracted after mild COVID-19 were followed by sequencing TCRalpha and TCRbeta repertoires longitudinally. The cohort comprised two young, previously healthy adult volunteers, one female and one male.

The investigation overall reported the following: Contracting CD4+ clones were located mainly in the CM and EM memory subsets, whereas CD8+ clones were found to be enriched in EMRA. SARS-CoV-2 specificity of the second-wave clones peaking on day 37 was not confirmed. Some responding clones were found in pre-infection memory, which suggests that pre-existing cross-reactive memory T cells took part in the SARS-CoV-2 response. Only a couple of mild cases were covered by the study, and larger cohorts that include severe cases with pre-infection samples were considered necessary. From day 15 to 85, contracting clones showed balanced CD4/CD8 phenotypes, whereas a second wave of clones that expanded from day 15 to 37 leaned towards CD4+.

Instrument on record: Illumina NovaSeq 6000. cDNA libraries for TCRalpha and TCRbeta were prepared by 5'RACE using constant-segment primers, with sample barcodes and unique molecular identifiers added. RNA was extracted from every sample with Trizol reagent. Libraries were amplified in two PCR steps, with a second sample barcode and Illumina TruSeq adapters added in the second step. Sequencing of the libraries was done on an Illumina NovaSeq, producing 2 x 150 bp paired-end reads. As for the authors' bioinformatics: The reads were demultiplexed and collapsed into UMI-guided consensus sequences using migec v1.2.7. Using mixcr v2.1.11, UMI consensuses were aligned to TRA and TRB V and J templates and then assembled into clonotypes. A clonotype was counted as expanded or contracted only when both edgeR and NoisET called the clonotype significant, with the noise models trained on biological replicates. edgeR calls used a false discovery rate-adjusted p below 0.01 and a log2 fold-change threshold of 1. As an exploratory analysis of dynamics, PCA with hierarchical clustering was applied to max-normalized trajectories of the 1000 most abundant clonotypes. Separately sequenced CD4+ and CD8+ repertoires were used to assign the CD4 or CD8 phenotype of responding clones. TCRdb ran its own pipeline on the public reads, namely fastp trimming at Q25 and MiXCR clone calling, and kept in-frame beta chains. CDR3 protein duplicates are merged, each entry listing the most common genes and DNA. It is TCRdb's table, rather than the study itself, that gives the V and J calls and clone size. The table for this sample lists roughly 350,000 distinct CDR3 sequences; around 28% of them were counted only once. Roughly 13% of the sample lies in the top ten.

Deletion took 5 bases off V and 4 bases off J, with a span of 14 bases between the germline ends. CDR1 and CDR2, looked up from the germline V gene (reference sequence), are SSHAT and FNYEAQ. Inclusive of the bounding cysteine and phenylalanine, the CDR3 is 14 residues long. The sequence is cut down to CDR3 DNA, 42 bases in frame from base 1. With regard to this clonotype: Its antigen is unknown. It has no much larger one-base neighbor in the sample; base qualities were not kept.

Ficoll-Paque density gradient centrifugation was the method used to isolate PBMCs. The rearranged chain carries TRBV7-7 and TRBJ2-5; the D gene is perhaps TRBD1, from 6 matching bases. The sample was PBMCs or a T cell subset sorted from them (not recorded which). The receptor was derived from an adult woman who had mild COVID-19 (a few samples of this study predate the infection). The sample titles of this study are shuffled in the database, so cell type and time point are left out; the donor was told from shared clones. CDR3 protein: CASSATGLGETQYF. The DNA sequence follows: TGTGCCAGCAGCGCAACAGGGTTGGGAGAGACCCAGTACTTC.